The clone carrying this T cell receptor (beta chain) was counted many times. What it binds is not known. Template-switching 5'RACE yielded the TCR cDNA; a universal primer site and UMIs were added in the process. Using its own MiXCR run on the 5' RACE reads, TCRdb lists one record per CDR3 protein. The table lists some 300,000 distinct CDR3 sequences, under 9% of them singletons. The CDR3 extends over 11 amino acids. Trimming cost V 4 bases and J 4 bases, with 4 bases left between them. In germline, CDR1 is SNHLY, CDR2 FYNNEI. These data originate in a study of T cells after yellow fever vaccination. Study-level information: When fractions had low cell numbers, they were prepared with SMART-Seq v4 Ultra Low Input.

Study-level findings and limits: Booster samples showed a return of most primary-vaccination clones (around 96% CD4, approximately 85% CD8). Relatively few clonotypes were ones that appeared in both CD4 and CD8 compartments.

The sequence came from a man aged 18 to 30 who received the YFV17D yellow fever vaccine. Source: CD4+ T cells sorted from PBMCs, taken 5 days after the yellow fever booster vaccination. J is TRBJ1-2 and V is TRBV2; D is unclear. The CDR3, as DNA: TGTGCCAGCAGTGTTAGCTATGGCTACACCTTC. This gives the protein CASSVSYGYTF.